This T cell receptor (beta chain) was recorded in a study of glioma-infiltrating T cells. General study results and limits: Tissue-blood divergence was below expectation in non-neoplastic patients, above in gliomas. CDR3 overlap between tissue and blood was very small.

The ends were cut back, 2 bases at V and 8 bases at J, with 12 bases in the middle. CDR1 SNHLY and CDR2 FYNNEI come from the germline V gene. The CDR3 is made up of 14 amino acids. Using RNA template, CDR3s of TCR alpha and beta were amplified with iRepertoire arm-PCR. Input was roughly 85-450 ng of tissue mRNA or PBMC total RNA. MiXCR, run by TCRdb on the multiplex PCR reads, gives a single entry per CDR3 protein. The table records about 180,000 distinct CDR3 sequences, roughly 45% of them present only once. In this sample, this clonotype turned up a few times. The antigen is unknown. Sequencing input: glioma tissue, nonneoplastic brain tissue, or PBMCs (not recorded which). This chain joins TRBV2 and TRBJ1-4, with D hard to call. The clonotype comes from a human donor with low-grade glioma or glioblastoma, undergoing nonglioma brain surgery, or in good health (not recorded which). The chain's CDR3 is CASSENEVKEKLFF. CDR3 bases: TGTGCCAGCAGTGAAAATGAGGTGAAGGAAAAACTGTTTTTT.